This T cell receptor beta chain was identified during a study of regulatory T cells in long-lasting Graves disease. As to time point: newly diagnosed GD, antithyroid drugs for less than 3 months. After RNA was extracted from PBMCs, the TCR library was made from it. This CDR3 has 13 residues. Germline-derived CDR1 and CDR2 are MNHEY and SVGEGT. Trimming took 8 bases from V and 5 from J; bases not matched to a gene: 8. Building of the TCR beta libraries involved iRepertoire HTBI primers and Arm-PCR of CDR3 regions. TCRdb reprocessed the multiplex PCR reads via MiXCR and lists one record per CDR3 protein. Among about 450,000 distinct CDR3 sequences, roughly 15% were seen once, and the ten largest hold around 10%. These data are also associated with another study on T cells in Graves' hyperthyroidism and ophthalmopathy.

This TCR came from a young woman with Graves disease. Sample: peripheral blood mononuclear cells (PBMCs), taken at new diagnosis, from a patient treated with antithyroid drugs. The chain links TRBV6-2 or TRBV6-3 to TRBJ1-1, with TRBD1 matching 7 bases. The CDR3 is CASLEGGGTEAFF. The CDR3 DNA reads TGTGCCAGCTTGGAAGGGGGCGGAACTGAAGCTTTCTTT.